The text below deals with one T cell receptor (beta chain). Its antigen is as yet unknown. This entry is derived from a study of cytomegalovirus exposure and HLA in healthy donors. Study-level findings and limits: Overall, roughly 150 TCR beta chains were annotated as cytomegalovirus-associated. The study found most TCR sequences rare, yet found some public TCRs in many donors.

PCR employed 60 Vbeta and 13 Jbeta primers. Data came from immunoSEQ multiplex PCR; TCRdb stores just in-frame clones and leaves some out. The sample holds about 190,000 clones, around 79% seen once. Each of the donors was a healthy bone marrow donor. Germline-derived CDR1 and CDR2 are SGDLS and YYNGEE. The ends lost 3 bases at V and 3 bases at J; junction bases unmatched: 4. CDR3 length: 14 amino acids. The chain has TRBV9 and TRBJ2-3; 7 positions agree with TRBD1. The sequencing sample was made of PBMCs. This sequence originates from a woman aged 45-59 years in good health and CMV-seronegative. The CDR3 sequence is CASSATGQTDTQYF. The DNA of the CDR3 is TGTGCCAGCAGCGCGACAGGGCAAACAGATACGCAGTATTTT. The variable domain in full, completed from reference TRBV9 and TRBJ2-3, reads DSGVTQTPKHLITATGQRVTLRCSPRSGDLSVYWYQQSLDQGLQFLIQYYNGEERAKGNILERFSAQQFPDLHSELNLSSLELGDSALYFCASSATGQTDTQYFGPGTRLTVL.